The rows below give T cell receptor beta chains drawn from one sample of a study of blood T cell repertoires in COVID-19. The table came from immunoSEQ multiplex PCR; TCRdb's copy has only in-frame clones and leaves some out. This table has about 56,000 clones, around four fifths appearing once. Source material: peripheral blood. These receptors were collected from a woman of 80 years or more with acute or convalescent COVID-19. CDR3s include the opening cysteine and the closing phenylalanine or tryptophan. A D gene is named only where the DNA matches it firmly. Only part of the rows carry a size: once, few, many, or a class if the clone is expanded.

j_gene: TRBJ2-3; d_gene: TRBD2; abundance: .; v_gene: TRBV9; CDR3nt: TGTGCCAGCAGCGTATCCCTAGCGGGGGGATCTAGCACAGATACGCAGTATTTT; CDR3aa: CASSVSLAGGSSTDTQYF
j_gene: TRBJ2-1; d_gene: .; abundance: .; v_gene: TRBV27; CDR3nt: .; CDR3aa: CASSSSTGENEQFF
j_gene: TRBJ1-4; d_gene: TRBD1; abundance: .; v_gene: TRBV5-4; CDR3nt: TGTGCCAGCAGCTTGGGGGGACAGAAGAACGAAAAACTGTTTTTT; CDR3aa: CASSLGGQKNEKLFF
j_gene: TRBJ2-3; d_gene: .; abundance: .; v_gene: TRBV15; CDR3nt: TGTGCCACCAGCGGTATCGGGGCAGATACGCAGTATTTT; CDR3aa: CATSGIGADTQYF
j_gene: TRBJ1-4; d_gene: TRBD1; abundance: .; v_gene: TRBV18; CDR3nt: TGTGCCAGCTCACCACAACAGGGGCCCACTAATGAAAAACTGTTTTTT; CDR3aa: CASSPQQGPTNEKLFF
j_gene: TRBJ2-2; d_gene: .; abundance: .; v_gene: TRBV1; CDR3nt: TGCACCACGAACGGGGGTTCCCAGGCGAACACCGGGGAGCTGTTTTTT; CDR3aa: CTTNGGSQANTGELFF
j_gene: TRBJ2-5; d_gene: TRBD2; abundance: .; v_gene: TRBV11-3; CDR3nt: TGTGCCAGCAGCCCGGGGGGGCGTCAAGAGACCCAGTACTTC; CDR3aa: CASSPGGRQETQYF
j_gene: TRBJ1-4; d_gene: .; abundance: .; v_gene: TRBV5-4; CDR3nt: TGTGCCAGCAGCTCTGGTCTTCCGAGGCCTAATGAAAAACTGTTTTTT; CDR3aa: CASSSGLPRPNEKLFF
j_gene: TRBJ2-1; d_gene: TRBD2; abundance: few; v_gene: TRBV3-1/TRBV3-2; CDR3nt: TGTGCCAGCAGCCCAAGCGGGGGTCAATACAATGAGCAGTTCTTC; CDR3aa: CASSPSGGQYNEQFF
j_gene: TRBJ1-1; d_gene: .; abundance: .; v_gene: TRBV7-9; CDR3nt: TGTGCCAGCAGCTTAGAAGGGGGTCACACTGAAGCTTTCTTT; CDR3aa: CASSLEGGHTEAFF
j_gene: TRBJ2-1; d_gene: TRBD1; abundance: .; v_gene: TRBV10-2; CDR3nt: TGCGCCAGCAGCGTACCGGGACAGGCATACAATGAGCAGTTCTTC; CDR3aa: CASSVPGQAYNEQFF
j_gene: TRBJ2-5; d_gene: .; abundance: once; v_gene: TRBV4-1; CDR3nt: TGCGCCAGCAGCCAATTTGGGCTTTCGAGGGAGAACCAAGAGACCCAGTACTTC; CDR3aa: CASSQFGLSRENQETQYF
j_gene: TRBJ2-5; d_gene: .; abundance: once; v_gene: TRBV19; CDR3nt: TGTGCCAGTAGTATGATGTCGTCCAGGCAAGAGACCCAGTACTTC; CDR3aa: CASSMMSSRQETQYF
j_gene: TRBJ2-7; d_gene: .; abundance: .; v_gene: TRBV9; CDR3nt: TGTGCCAGCAGCGTAGATCCAAGGCCGGGATACGAGCAGTACTTC; CDR3aa: CASSVDPRPGYEQYF
j_gene: TRBJ1-4; d_gene: .; abundance: .; v_gene: TRBV6-5; CDR3nt: TGTGCCAGCATGGGAGGGGTCCAAAAACTGTTTTTT; CDR3aa: CASMGGVQKLFF
j_gene: TRBJ2-1; d_gene: TRBD1; abundance: .; v_gene: TRBV7-3; CDR3nt: TGTGCCAGCAGCTTTCTTACAGGGGCTTACAATGAGCAGTTCTTC; CDR3aa: CASSFLTGAYNEQFF
j_gene: TRBJ2-2; d_gene: .; abundance: few; v_gene: TRBV3-1/TRBV3-2; CDR3nt: TGTGCCAGCAGCCAAGGGCAAGGGGGGAACACCGGGGAGCTGTTTTTT; CDR3aa: CASSQGQGGNTGELFF
j_gene: TRBJ2-3; d_gene: TRBD2; abundance: .; v_gene: TRBV5-4; CDR3nt: TGTGCCAGCAGCTCGGCGGGGGGCGCAGATACGCAGTATTTT; CDR3aa: CASSSAGGADTQYF
j_gene: TRBJ1-5; d_gene: .; abundance: .; v_gene: TRBV7-3; CDR3nt: TGTGCCAGCGGGGAGGGGCCCAATCAGCCCCAGCATTTT; CDR3aa: CASGEGPNQPQHF
j_gene: TRBJ1-1; d_gene: TRBD1; abundance: .; v_gene: TRBV12-3/TRBV12-4; CDR3nt: TGTGCCAGCAGGCAGACAGGGTACACTGAAGCTTTCTTT; CDR3aa: CASRQTGYTEAFF
j_gene: TRBJ1-5; d_gene: .; abundance: .; v_gene: TRBV6-5; CDR3nt: TGTGCCAGCAGCGTTCAAGCGGTTAGCAATCAGCCCCAGCATTTT; CDR3aa: CASSVQAVSNQPQHF
j_gene: TRBJ2-2; d_gene: TRBD1; abundance: .; v_gene: TRBV18; CDR3nt: TGTGCCAGCTCACCCCGGACAGGGATGAACACCGGGGAGCTGTTTTTT; CDR3aa: CASSPRTGMNTGELFF
j_gene: TRBJ2-5; d_gene: TRBD1; abundance: .; v_gene: TRBV10-3; CDR3nt: TGTGCCATCAGTAGGGGACAGGGGGAAGAGACCCAGTACTTC; CDR3aa: CAISRGQGEETQYF
j_gene: TRBJ1-5; d_gene: .; abundance: .; v_gene: TRBV6-5; CDR3nt: TGTGTCAGCAGCCCCCGGGGAGGGCGGCAGCCCCAGCATTTT; CDR3aa: CVSSPRGGRQPQHF
j_gene: TRBJ1-2; d_gene: .; abundance: .; v_gene: TRBV3-1/TRBV3-2; CDR3nt: TGTGCCAGCAGCCTTGACATGGGTGGCTACACCTTC; CDR3aa: CASSLDMGGYTF
j_gene: TRBJ1-4; d_gene: .; abundance: .; v_gene: TRBV6-2/TRBV6-3; CDR3nt: TGTGCCAGCAGTTACTCATTTTCCGTTGAAAAACTGTTTTTT; CDR3aa: CASSYSFSVEKLFF
j_gene: TRBJ2-1; d_gene: TRBD2; abundance: .; v_gene: TRBV5-1; CDR3nt: TGCGCCAGCAGCACCCCCAGCGGGGGGGCGAATGAGCAGTTCTTC; CDR3aa: CASSTPSGGANEQFF
j_gene: TRBJ2-5; d_gene: .; abundance: .; v_gene: TRBV2; CDR3nt: TGTGCCAGCAGTGAAGCGGGGCGGGACTGGGAGACCCAGTACTTC; CDR3aa: CASSEAGRDWETQYF
j_gene: TRBJ1-1; d_gene: .; abundance: once; v_gene: TRBV18; CDR3nt: TGTGCCAGCTCACCATTACTAGGAGTGCTAAATGAAGCTTTCTTT; CDR3aa: CASSPLLGVLNEAFF
j_gene: TRBJ1-2; d_gene: TRBD1; abundance: few; v_gene: TRBV3-1/TRBV3-2; CDR3nt: TGTGCCAGCAGCCAGGCCGGGACAGGGGAATTTGGCTACACCTTC; CDR3aa: CASSQAGTGEFGYTF
j_gene: TRBJ2-3; d_gene: TRBD2; abundance: .; v_gene: TRBV4-1; CDR3nt: TGCGCCAGCAGTCTACTAGCGGGGGGGAGAGATACGCAGTATTTT; CDR3aa: CASSLLAGGRDTQYF
j_gene: TRBJ1-6; d_gene: TRBD1; abundance: .; v_gene: TRBV6-5; CDR3nt: TGTGCCAGCAGACGACAGGGGAAGGAATCACCCCTCCACTTT; CDR3aa: CASRRQGKESPLHF
j_gene: TRBJ1-2; d_gene: TRBD1; abundance: .; v_gene: TRBV25-1; CDR3nt: TGTGCCAGCAGTGAAGCGACAGGGGGAAACTATGGCTACACCTTC; CDR3aa: CASSEATGGNYGYTF
j_gene: TRBJ1-5; d_gene: .; abundance: .; v_gene: TRBV19; CDR3nt: TGTGCCAGTAGGAGCAGGGATGGGAGCAATCAGCCCCAGCATTTT; CDR3aa: CASRSRDGSNQPQHF
j_gene: TRBJ1-6; d_gene: .; abundance: .; v_gene: TRBV19; CDR3nt: TGTGCCAGTAGTATACGGACAGTTAATTCACCCCTCCACTTT; CDR3aa: CASSIRTVNSPLHF
j_gene: TRBJ1-1; d_gene: TRBD1; abundance: .; v_gene: TRBV10-3; CDR3nt: TGTGCCATCAGTGAGACCGGACAGGGAATAACTGAAGCTTTCTTT; CDR3aa: CAISETGQGITEAFF
j_gene: TRBJ1-5; d_gene: TRBD1; abundance: .; v_gene: TRBV4-1; CDR3nt: TGCGCCAGCAGCCAAGTCCAGGGGGCGATCAATCAGCCCCAGCATTTT; CDR3aa: CASSQVQGAINQPQHF
j_gene: TRBJ1-2; d_gene: .; abundance: few; v_gene: TRBV6-5; CDR3nt: TGTGCAGCCACGAGGCGGGGGGATGGCTACACCTTC; CDR3aa: CAATRRGDGYTF
j_gene: TRBJ1-1; d_gene: .; abundance: .; v_gene: TRBV23-1; CDR3nt: TGCGCCAGCAGACCTAGGCCAGCCGGGGAAAGAACTGAAGCTTTCTTT; CDR3aa: CASRPRPAGERTEAFF
j_gene: TRBJ1-1; d_gene: .; abundance: .; v_gene: TRBV6-5; CDR3nt: TGTGCCAGCAGTAGGACTCGCATGAACACTGAAGCTTTCTTT; CDR3aa: CASSRTRMNTEAFF
j_gene: TRBJ2-2; d_gene: TRBD1; abundance: .; v_gene: TRBV30; CDR3nt: TGTGCCTTAACGACAGGGAACCTCAAAAAAAACACCGGGGAGCTGTTTTTT; CDR3aa: CALTTGNLKKNTGELFF
j_gene: TRBJ2-5; d_gene: .; abundance: .; v_gene: TRBV14; CDR3nt: TGTGCCAGCAGCCATCCCCGAGGAAGCGTAGAGACCCAGTACTTC; CDR3aa: CASSHPRGSVETQYF
j_gene: TRBJ2-7; d_gene: TRBD1; abundance: .; v_gene: TRBV29-1; CDR3nt: TGCAGCGTCGCAGGGGGAAAGTCCTACGAGCAGTACTTC; CDR3aa: CSVAGGKSYEQYF
j_gene: TRBJ2-7; d_gene: TRBD1; abundance: .; v_gene: TRBV5-6; CDR3nt: TGTGCCAGCACCTCCGGGACAGGGTTCTTTGGCGAGCAGTACTTC; CDR3aa: CASTSGTGFFGEQYF
j_gene: TRBJ2-7; d_gene: TRBD1; abundance: .; v_gene: TRBV19; CDR3nt: TGTGCCAGTAGTATATGGGCTAAGGGACAGGCTAACGAGCAGTACTTC; CDR3aa: CASSIWAKGQANEQYF
j_gene: TRBJ1-5; d_gene: .; abundance: .; v_gene: TRBV19; CDR3nt: TGTGCCAGTAGTATAGACCGGTCGGGGTATCAGCCCCAGCATTTT; CDR3aa: CASSIDRSGYQPQHF
j_gene: TRBJ2-2; d_gene: TRBD2; abundance: .; v_gene: TRBV5-1; CDR3nt: TGCGCCAGCTCCGAGGCGGGGGGTAACACCGGGGAGCTGTTTTTT; CDR3aa: CASSEAGGNTGELFF
j_gene: TRBJ1-2; d_gene: .; abundance: .; v_gene: TRBV5-6; CDR3nt: TGTGCCAGCAGCTGGGCCTCACTGGGTGGCTATGGCTACACCTTC; CDR3aa: CASSWASLGGYGYTF
j_gene: TRBJ2-5; d_gene: TRBD1; abundance: .; v_gene: TRBV9; CDR3nt: TGTGCCAGCGGAACCAGGGACAGGGTCGGAGAGACCCAGTACTTC; CDR3aa: CASGTRDRVGETQYF
j_gene: TRBJ2-5; d_gene: .; abundance: .; v_gene: TRBV4-1; CDR3nt: TGCGCCAGCAGCCACACTGCGGCAGCGGAGACCCAGTACTTC; CDR3aa: CASSHTAAAETQYF
j_gene: TRBJ1-1; d_gene: TRBD1; abundance: .; v_gene: TRBV29-1; CDR3nt: TGCAGCGTTTCGCGGACAGGGGGCTATACTGAAGCTTTCTTT; CDR3aa: CSVSRTGGYTEAFF
j_gene: TRBJ1-5; d_gene: .; abundance: .; v_gene: TRBV2; CDR3nt: TGTGCCAGCAGGGAGACTGGTGGTCAGCCCCAGCATTTT; CDR3aa: CASRETGGQPQHF